This record covers a single TCR beta chain. These data come from a study of blood T cell repertoires in COVID-19. The repertoire was sequenced with immunoSEQ multiplex PCR; TCRdb's copy has only in-frame clones and lacks some. The data contain some 140,000 clones, just under 85% of them seen just once; the ten biggest clones take up over 25%. The clonotype was recovered from a woman aged 60 to 75 with acute or convalescent COVID-19. Material for sequencing was peripheral blood.

CDR3 nucleotides: TGCGCCAGCAGCTTTGGAGCTCTGGACAGGCGGGTTCGATTGGGCACTGAAGCTTTCTTT. Amino acids: CASSFGALDRRVRLGTEAFF. The genes are TRBV5-1 and TRBJ1-1, with 7 bases fitting TRBD1. From germline, CDR1 is SGHRS and CDR2 YFSETQ. V lost 2 bases, J lost 4 bases, and 23 bases stayed unmatched. The CDR3 loop spans 20 amino acids.